The clone carrying this TCR beta chain occurred a few times. Antigen: not known. This specimen comes from a study of beta chain features in type 1 diabetes. Study outcomes and limitations: Shorter TCRB CDR3s, moderately but significantly so, were found in Type 1 diabetes patients in all four CD4+ subsets.

Naive, central memory, regulatory and stem cell-like memory cells within the CD4+ compartment were sorted using CD45RO/CCR7/CD25/CD127/CD95/CD27. The germline gives CDR1 MGHRA, CDR2 YSYEKL. This CDR3 region has 16 residues. The V and J ends lost 2 bases and 8 bases, in that order; junction bases with no gene match: 11. Sequenced material consisted of expressed TCRB transcripts (all of the isolated RNA was reverse transcribed). Libraries were prepared by immunoSEQ multiplex PCR; TCRdb keeps only in-frame clonotypes and omits some of them. Among hundreds of thousands of clones listed, 13% were seen once.

The receptor was derived from a man between 18 and 29 years old with type 1 diabetes. The V and J genes are TRBV4-1 and TRBJ1-4; 7 nucleotides match TRBD1. Sequenced sample: naive CD4+ T cells from blood. CDR3 in DNA: TGCGCCAGCAGCCAACCCTCGGGGAGGGGGCGCGAAAAACTGTTTTTT. It is translated as CASSQPSGRGREKLFF.